What follows is one T cell receptor beta chain and its context. Here immunoSEQ multiplex PCR was the method, and the copy in TCRdb shows in-frame clones only, minus some. The sample has approximately 88,000 clones, 85% to 95% seen once. The record originates from a study of T cell changes during pregnancy in multiple sclerosis. This receptor was identified in a female donor with multiple sclerosis, enrolled in a pregnancy study. The sample was peripheral blood, taken in the first trimester of pregnancy.

Here the CDR3 DNA reads TGTGCCAGCAGCGCTCCCAACCCCCGGGACAAGGGGATTGAGACCCAGTACTTC. The encoded protein is CASSAPNPRDKGIETQYF. The chain carries TRBV2 and TRBJ2-5, with D perhaps matching TRBD1 (6 bases). Germline V gene data show CDR1 as SNHLY and CDR2 as FYNNEI. V lost 6 bases and J 5 bases, leaving 28 bases between the germline ends. This CDR3 has 18 residues.